Sequencing of this T cell receptor beta chain was carried out in a study of T cell responses to AZD1222 COVID-19 vaccine. Study-wide results and limits: Only a handful of AZD1222 recipients, roughly six in all, had baseline seropositivity. Spike was spanned by vaccine-associated CD4 TCRs, with dominance at 160-218 and 743-854. Increases in Spike-specific TCR breadth and depth were seen after two AZD1222 doses. Per reports, nearly half of all spike-specific TCRs target regions that are unmutated in variants.

Data came from immunoSEQ multiplex PCR; TCRdb stores just in-frame clones and leaves some out. The sample yields about 76,000 clones, more than 60% seen once. CDR3 size: 12 residues. Trimming took off 5 bases at V and 8 bases at J, with 11 bases between the two ends. Germline lookup yields CDR1 SGHRS and CDR2 YFSETQ. In the case of this clone: Its antigen is as yet unknown.

This sequence was found in an adult who received the MenACWY meningococcal vaccine as a control. The input for sequencing was peripheral blood, taken 28 days after the second dose of the MenACWY control vaccine. The rearrangement uses TRBV5-1 and TRBJ2-1; D gene unclear. CDR3 amino acids: CASRVTDDEQFF. CDR3 coding DNA: TGCGCCAGCAGGGTCACAGACGATGAGCAGTTCTTC.